Reported below is one TCR beta chain. The antigen remains undetermined. The CDR3 is 14 amino acids. Germline V gene data show CDR1 as LNHDA and CDR2 as SQIVND (reference sequence). Deletions cut 10 bases from V and 6 bases from J, with 19 bases between. Clones were read by immunoSEQ multiplex PCR, and TCRdb kept only the in-frame ones, dropping some. The data hold roughly 100,000 clones, with approximately 94% observed a single time. The sample comes from a study of cytomegalovirus exposure and HLA in healthy donors. Overall study findings and caveats: The study put roughly 160 TCR beta chains on its list as cytomegalovirus-associated.

The clonotype comes from a woman younger than 35 in good health and CMV-seronegative. V is TRBV19 and J is TRBJ1-5; the D gene is possibly TRBD1 (5 bases). Sequenced input: PBMCs. The CDR3 sequence: CATTIQGIGQPQHF. CDR3 DNA: TGTGCCACCACTATTCAGGGTATAGGTCAGCCCCAGCATTTT.